This record covers a single T cell receptor beta chain. A read error may account for a junction end that differs from germline. Time point denoted: persistent/refractory GD, antithyroid drugs over 5 years with positive TRAb. The authors made the TCR library using RNA they extracted from PBMCs. This entry belongs to a study of regulatory T cells in long-lasting Graves disease. This CDR3 is built from 18 residues. Germline V gene data show CDR1 as SNHLY and CDR2 as FYNNEI. TCR beta libraries were built with iRepertoire HTBI primers and Arm-PCR of CDR3 regions. TCRdb reanalysed the multiplex PCR reads using MiXCR and keeps one entry per CDR3 protein. The sample holds more than 300,000 distinct CDR3 sequences; about 23% are singletons and the top ten take roughly a quarter.

The source of this sequence is a woman between 40 and 50 years old with Graves disease. Source: peripheral blood mononuclear cells (PBMCs), taken when the disease was refractory, from a patient treated with antithyroid drugs. V usage is TRBV2 and J usage is TRBJ2-2; the match to TRBD2 covers 14 bases. The chain's CDR3 is CASSALGLAGVAAGELVF. CDR3 DNA: TGTGCCAGCAGTGCCTTGGGACTAGCGGGAGTCGCTGCCGGGGAGCTGGTTTTT.